The rows below give T cell receptor beta chains drawn from one sample of a study of T cell changes during pregnancy in multiple sclerosis. Generated by immunoSEQ multiplex PCR, the TCRdb table keeps only in-frame clones and is missing some. Here the sample spans roughly 52,000 clones, roughly 92% being singletons. The source material was CD4+ T cells from peripheral blood mononuclear cells, sampled in the third trimester of pregnancy. The origin of the receptors is a female donor with multiple sclerosis, enrolled in a pregnancy study. Both conserved end residues are part of each CDR3. A D gene is named only where the DNA matches it firmly. Size is omitted from some rows. Given values are once, few, many or a class for expanded clones.

CDR3 protein,CDR3 DNA,clone size,V gene,D gene,J gene
CASSPVRGLSPDTQYF,TGTGCCAGCTCACCAGTCCGTGGACTATCGCCAGATACGCAGTATTTT,.,TRBV18,.,TRBJ2-3
CASSAGTTAFF,TGTGCCAGCAGTGCGGGAACCACAGCTTTCTTT,.,TRBV6-6,.,TRBJ1-1
CSVESPLAGALYGGELFF,TGCAGCGTTGAAAGCCCGCTAGCGGGAGCTTTATATGGTGGGGAGCTGTTTTTT,.,TRBV29-1,TRBD2,TRBJ2-2
CASSVGAGGRSTDTQYF,TGTGCCAGCAGCGTAGGGGCAGGGGGCAGGAGCACAGATACGCAGTATTTT,.,TRBV9,TRBD1,TRBJ2-3
CASSFDRGPTDTQYF,TGTGCCAGCAGCTTCGACAGGGGGCCCACAGATACGCAGTATTTT,.,TRBV7-9,TRBD1,TRBJ2-3
CAISRSGGLNYGYTF,TGTGCCATCAGTCGATCGGGGGGGCTCAACTATGGCTACACCTTC,once,TRBV10-3,.,TRBJ1-2
CASSNPGTGVEKLFF,TGTGCCAGCAGCAACCCCGGGACAGGGGTGGAAAAACTGTTTTTT,.,TRBV5-5,TRBD1,TRBJ1-4
CASSPGQYEKLFF,TGTGCCAGCAGTCCGGGACAGTATGAAAAACTGTTTTTT,.,TRBV28,TRBD1,TRBJ1-4
CASSPYSSTDTQYF,TGTGCCAGCAGCCCATACAGTTCCACAGATACGCAGTATTTT,.,TRBV7-3,.,TRBJ2-3
CASSLASGIYNEQFF,TGTGCCAGCAGCTTGGCTAGCGGAATCTACAATGAGCAGTTCTTC,.,TRBV5-4,TRBD2,TRBJ2-1
CASSLVKGAEGNQPQHF,TGTGCCAGCAGCTTAGTTAAGGGGGCGGAGGGTAATCAGCCCCAGCATTTT,.,TRBV11-2,TRBD1,TRBJ1-5
CASSLGTGPYTF,TGTGCCAGTAGTTTAGGTACAGGCCCATACACCTTC,.,TRBV19,.,TRBJ1-2
CAWNRDRPYYEQYF,TGTGCCTGGAACCGGGACAGGCCCTACTACGAGCAGTACTTC,.,TRBV30,TRBD1,TRBJ2-7
CASTTGQGTGTSGRRGHEQYF,TGTGCCAGCACCACTGGGCAGGGGACCGGGACTAGCGGGCGGAGGGGCCACGAGCAGTACTTC,.,TRBV28,TRBD2,TRBJ2-7
CASSLKRDSTEAFF,TGTGCCAGCAGTCTTAAGAGGGATTCTACTGAAGCTTTCTTT,.,TRBV2,.,TRBJ1-1
CASSSPLADQETQYF,TGTGCCAGCAGCTCCCCTCTAGCGGACCAAGAGACCCAGTACTTC,.,TRBV7-6,TRBD2,TRBJ2-5
CAISDPTDSNQPQHF,TGTGCCATCAGTGACCCGACAGATAGCAATCAGCCCCAGCATTTT,.,TRBV10-3,.,TRBJ1-5
CAWTPGQSGNTIYF,TGTGCCTGGACGCCGGGACAGAGTGGAAACACCATATATTTT,.,TRBV30,TRBD1,TRBJ1-3
CASSSRGTGGYGYTF,TGTGCCAGCAGCTCTCGCGGGACAGGGGGCTATGGCTACACCTTC,.,TRBV11-2,TRBD1,TRBJ1-2
CASSYTPGRRGNTIYF,TGTGCCAGCAGCTATACTCCAGGTCGCCGGGGAAACACCATATATTTT,.,TRBV5-6,.,TRBJ1-3
CASSQDLQNEKLFF,TGTGCCAGCAGCCAAGATCTACAGAACGAAAAACTGTTTTTT,.,TRBV2,.,TRBJ1-4
CASSLGGLAGGAYEQYF,TGTGCCAGCAGCTTAGGGGGACTAGCGGGAGGGGCCTACGAGCAGTACTTC,.,TRBV7-8,TRBD2,TRBJ2-7
CASSESPPGDTYNEQFF,TGCGCCAGCAGTGAGTCACCCCCCGGGGATACGTACAATGAGCAGTTCTTC,.,TRBV10-2,.,TRBJ2-1
CALHRGPNTEAFF,TGTGCCTTACACAGGGGGCCAAACACTGAAGCTTTCTTT,.,TRBV30,TRBD1,TRBJ1-1
CASSIHGDRGNTEAFF,TGTGCCAGTAGTATTCACGGGGACAGGGGAAACACTGAAGCTTTCTTT,.,TRBV19,TRBD1,TRBJ1-1
CASSPKTGVNSPLHF,TGTGCCAGCAGCCCCAAGACAGGAGTTAATTCACCCCTCCACTTT,.,TRBV7-8,.,TRBJ1-6
CASRASGNTIYF,TGTGCCAGCAGGGCCTCTGGAAACACCATATATTTT,.,TRBV6-5,.,TRBJ1-3
CAISEDSQETQYF,TGTGCCATCAGTGAAGACAGCCAAGAGACCCAGTACTTC,once,TRBV10-3,.,TRBJ2-5
CASSVGTSDSTDTQYF,TGTGCCAGCAGCGTAGGGACTAGCGATAGCACAGATACGCAGTATTTT,.,TRBV9,TRBD2,TRBJ2-3
CASSGSEGSIFYEQFF,TGCGCCAGCAGCGGGTCGGAGGGTTCAATTTTCTATGAGCAGTTCTTC,.,TRBV5-1,.,TRBJ2-1
CASKEENTEAFF,TGCGCCAGCAAGGAGGAGAACACTGAAGCTTTCTTT,.,TRBV5-1,.,TRBJ1-1
CASSPGLAGANEQYF,TGTGCCAGCAGCCCGGGACTAGCGGGAGCCAACGAGCAGTACTTC,.,TRBV7-2,TRBD2,TRBJ2-7
CACGPGDGYTF,TGTGCCTGTGGACCGGGGGATGGCTACACCTTC,.,TRBV30,.,TRBJ1-2
CASSYGRQGSTDTQYF,TGTGCCAGCAGTTATGGTAGACAGGGAAGCACAGATACGCAGTATTTT,.,TRBV6-5,TRBD1,TRBJ2-3
CAISQGTDRPAFNYGYTF,TGTGCCATCAGTCAGGGAACGGATCGTCCGGCCTTTAACTATGGCTACACCTTC,.,TRBV10-3,.,TRBJ1-2
CASSVEGLSTGELFF,TGTGCCAGCAGCGTAGAGGGGCTTAGCACCGGGGAGCTGTTTTTT,.,TRBV9,.,TRBJ2-2
CTSRGAGGPFSNEQFF,TGCACCAGCCGCGGAGCGGGGGGGCCTTTTTCGAATGAGCAGTTCTTC,once,TRBV1,.,TRBJ2-1
CASSAGLAGVENEQFF,TGTGCCAGCAGCGCAGGACTAGCGGGAGTAGAAAACGAGCAGTTCTTC,.,TRBV9,TRBD2,TRBJ2-1
CASSFNRASGETQYF,TGCGCCAGCAGTTTCAACAGGGCGTCGGGAGAGACCCAGTACTTC,.,TRBV5-1,.,TRBJ2-5
CASSLARGTGDDQPQHF,TGTGCCAGCAGCTTAGCCCGTGGGACAGGGGACGATCAGCCCCAGCATTTT,.,TRBV7-8,TRBD1,TRBJ1-5
CASSFPTGSNTQYF,TGTGCCAGCAGCTTCCCGACAGGGTCAAATACGCAGTATTTT,.,TRBV7-8,TRBD1,TRBJ2-3
CASSALDTGGESEAFF,TGCGCCAGCAGCGCCCTGGACACAGGGGGCGAGTCTGAAGCTTTCTTT,.,TRBV5-1,TRBD1,TRBJ1-1
CASSLGPAGGLLEQYF,TGTGCCAGCAGCCTCGGGCCAGCGGGGGGGCTTCTCGAGCAGTACTTC,.,TRBV2,TRBD2,TRBJ2-7
CASSVKQGFTGELFF,TGTGCCAGCAGTGTAAAACAGGGGTTCACCGGGGAGCTGTTTTTT,.,TRBV2,TRBD1,TRBJ2-2
CASTGGFSYEQYF,TGTGCCAGTACAGGGGGCTTTTCCTACGAGCAGTACTTC,.,TRBV28,TRBD1,TRBJ2-7
CASSSTGTNSYNEQFF,TGCGCCAGCAGCTCCACCGGGACTAACTCGTACAATGAGCAGTTCTTC,.,TRBV5-1,TRBD2,TRBJ2-1
CASASTGTQPQHF,TGTGCCAGCGCCTCGACAGGGACTCAGCCCCAGCATTTT,.,TRBV18,TRBD1,TRBJ1-5
CATSRVRRDYNEQFF,TGTGCCACCAGCAGAGTTCGCAGGGACTACAATGAGCAGTTCTTC,.,TRBV15,.,TRBJ2-1
CASSRGLAGATYEQYF,TGTGCCAGCAGCAGGGGACTAGCGGGGGCGACCTACGAGCAGTACTTC,.,TRBV5-4,TRBD2,TRBJ2-7
CASSVAKGAPGEQYF,TGTGCCAGCAGCGTAGCTAAAGGGGCGCCGGGCGAGCAGTACTTC,.,TRBV9,.,TRBJ2-7
CASSLSGSLTYEQYF,TGCGCCAGCAGCTTGAGCGGGAGTCTTACCTACGAGCAGTACTTC,once,TRBV5-1,TRBD2,TRBJ2-7
CASSLFAGAKSYEQYF,TGTGCCAGCAGTTTATTTGCGGGGGCCAAAAGTTACGAGCAGTACTTC,.,TRBV28,.,TRBJ2-7